This T cell receptor (beta chain) was recovered during a study of shared clonotypes between healthy human individuals (dated by TCRdb to 2018 to 2020). A note on the overall study: A couple of women and a few men aged 18 to 49 years were included in the cohort. Per donor, three plates each were used for CD4 naive and CD4 memory, two for CD8 naive, and one for CD8 memory. To estimate repertoire size and how much clonotypes are shared between individuals, the study performed deep sequencing of blood TCR repertoires from a few healthy adults. Different laboratories and diverse techniques were used to prepare libraries and sequence TCR repertoires, to increase sequencing depth and limit assay-specific biases. Each donor's leukapheresis produced roughly between roughly 0.85 and 9 billion PBMCs.

To note about this clone: Its antigen is currently not known. No per-base quality is available; no much larger clone lies one base away.

TCR CDR3 regions were amplified from genomic DNA by multiplex PCR using the deep immunoSEQ assay. Genomic DNA extracted from each cell subset was distributed evenly over all wells of several immunoSEQ 96-well plates, and each plate served as one replicate. For sorted subsets, roughly 190 ng of genomic DNA, equivalent to 25,000 to 30,000 T cell genomes, went into each replicate PCR. Purified libraries were measured with a Qubit 3.0 fluorometer, size-checked on a Bioanalyzer 2100, and measured again with the KAPA Library Quantification kit. Every immunoSEQ 96-well plate was sequenced on a dedicated single-read 150-cycle Illumina NextSeq 550 flow cell. As for how the authors treated the data: Because only junctional sequences without quality scores were contained in the immunoSEQ output, filtering matching that applied to full-length reads could not be performed. Sequences were annotated with PyIR, a Python wrapper for IgBLAST v1.9, using IMGT germline references to assign V/J genes and CDR3. Any read was removed if the V/J assignment was weak (E-value above 1e-6), the CDR3 was missing, or the read contained stop codons, out-of-frame junctions, or ambiguous translated residues. V3J clonotypes were defined as sequences sharing an identical inferred V gene, J gene, and CDR3 amino acid sequence. Percentage overlap between repertoires was computed as shared unique clonotypes divided by the size of the smaller repertoire. Three approaches were used to assess repertoire richness: RTK rarefaction, the Chao1 estimator, and Recon v2.1 estimates of unobserved clonotypes. Generation probabilities were computed with OLGA for all TCRbeta clonotypes obtained by the gDNA method from four donors. The immuneACCESS repertoire file appears here via TCRdb, limited to in-frame rearrangements. These files lack a portion of the clones; in checked studies, under half of the deficit traces to unresolved V genes, and the cause of the others is not known. The D gene and trimming were derived from the DNA, and the V and J assignments and clone size from that table. This sample is represented by about 2 million clones; about 95% of them were singletons. Around 0.13% of the sample lies in the top ten.

The donors were healthy, HIV-negative adults with no recently reported acute infections or vaccinations. All donors were Caucasian adults living in Nashville, Tennessee, USA. CD4+ T cells were enriched through magnetic negative selection, after which naive cells were positively selected on CD45RA and the remaining negative fraction served as the memory subset. Blood was obtained by leukapheresis, after which PBMCs were separated by Ficoll-Histopaque density gradient centrifugation and cryopreserved in liquid nitrogen vapor phase. Analytical flow cytometry was used to check the purity and quantity of each magnetically sorted T cell population. Genomic DNA was isolated from every sorted fraction and measured by UV absorbance on a Nanodrop 2000c. What the work shows at the level of the full study, not this receptor alone: The small number of donors limited the genetic and exposure-history diversity represented. When a handful of donors were compared, the shared fraction of clonotypes was roughly 4.8% for naive CD4, 3% to 4% for naive CD8, roughly 2.3% for memory CD4, and around 0.4% for memory CD8. Even with the large sequencing depth, rarefaction of the sorted-subset datasets indicated that sequencing was incomplete. Sampling was restricted to blood, and TCR repertoires in tissues likely differ from the TCR repertoires found in blood. Based on pairwise subsampling, the degree of clonotype sharing among donors was expected to be affected by sequencing depth. Estimated clonotype richness was generally larger for naive than for memory subsets. Higher generation probabilities were observed for clonotypes shared by all four sorted-subset donors than for non-shared clonotypes.

The germline V gene (reference sequence) yields SGHKS for CDR1 and YYEKEE for CDR2. From the cysteine up to the phenylalanine, the CDR3 has a length of 12 residues. The CDR3 DNA has 36 bases and is translated from base 1. Cut back by 4 bases and 4 bases, the V and J ends lie 8 bases apart. The source is a man younger than 30 in good health. Sequenced material: naive CD4+ T cells sorted from blood. This specimen's cell subset or site label, per the study, means: CD45RA+ positively selected. The chain was built from TRBV5-5 and TRBJ1-1; no D gene call is confident. The CDR3: CASSGLGTEAFF. The DNA sequence reads TGTGCCAGCAGCGGTTTAGGCACTGAAGCTTTCTTT.